Each of the 3 T cell receptor beta chains below was sequenced from the same sample in a study of T cell responses to AZD1222 COVID-19 vaccine. Clones were sequenced by immunoSEQ multiplex PCR, and TCRdb holds only the in-frame ones, with some missing. The sample consists of 100,000 to 150,000 clones, 90% to 95% of them appearing once. The sample consisted of peripheral blood, taken on day 0 of AZD1222 vaccination. The source is an adult in good health.

The chain couples TRBV9 to TRBJ2-3; TRBD2 agrees at 9 bases. Germline V gene lookup returns CDR1 SGDLS and CDR2 YYNGEE. The V segment lost 0 bases and the J segment 2 bases; nucleotides outside the gene matches: 13. This CDR3 spans 19 amino acids. CDR3 in DNA: TGTGCCAGCAGCGTAGACCCCCATCTGGTAGCGGGAGTCACAGATACGCAGTATTTT. Its translation: CASSVDPHLVAGVTDTQYF.

J is TRBJ1-2 and V is TRBV11-2; weak D call: TRBD1 (5 bases). Germline V CDR1 and CDR2: SGHAT, FQNNGV. This CDR3 is built from 17 residues. The ends were cut back, 5 bases at V and 4 bases at J, with 23 bases in the middle. CDR3 region: CASSQTLGRDDLYGYTF. The CDR3 DNA reads TGTGCCAGCAGCCAGACTTTGGGACGCGACGACCTCTATGGCTACACCTTC.

The chain carries TRBV10-3 and TRBJ2-7; 10 nucleotides match TRBD1. The V gene end was trimmed by 9 bases and the J gene end by 7 bases; junction bases not matched to a gene: 9. The germline V gene has CDR1 ENHRY and CDR2 SYGVKD. The CDR3 length is 13 residues. This CDR3 reads CAMAPDRGFEQYF. The CDR3 DNA follows: TGTGCCATGGCCCCGGACAGGGGGTTTGAGCAGTACTTC.